The source of this TCR beta chain is a study of blood T cell repertoires in COVID-19. Study-level information: Samples came from the United States, Italy and Spain, spanning acute and convalescent COVID-19. PBMCs, B-cell-depleted T cells, or T cells were the source of the cDNA or gDNA that made up the material.

The V end was cut by 0 bases, the J end by 9 bases, with 15 bases between. The CDR3 runs to 14 residues. Germline V CDR1 and CDR2: GTSNPN, SVGIG (reference sequence). Authors' processing steps: Scientists estimated how many nucleated cells there were by amplifying reference gene primers. Assay: immunoSEQ multiplex PCR; the TCRdb copy retains only in-frame clones and omits some. The DNA gave D and trimming, while V, J and clone size come from that table. The table lists some 97,000 clones, roughly 80% of them singletons, with around 29% in the top ten. J is TRBJ2-1 and V is TRBV30, with D possibly matching TRBD1 (6 bases). The TCR comes from a man between 70 and 80 years old with active or convalescent COVID-19. Sequences were obtained from peripheral blood. The CDR3 region is CAWSVRRTAFEQFF. The CDR3 nucleotides are TGTGCCTGGAGTGTCAGAAGGACAGCGTTTGAGCAGTTCTTC.